These 2 T cell receptor beta chains originate from one sample sequenced in a study of T-cell memory formation after mild COVID-19. TCRdb processed the 5' RACE reads anew with MiXCR; each CDR3 protein has one entry. There are around 50,000 distinct CDR3 sequences in the sample; about 28% occur only once, and around 44% lies in the top ten. Specimen: PBMCs or a T cell subset sorted from them (not recorded which). All receptors come from a man younger than 35 who had mild COVID-19 (a few samples of this study predate the infection). Cell type and time point are not known.

The rearrangement joins TRBV4-1 to TRBJ2-7; 9 nucleotides agree with TRBD1. J gave up 5 bases and V 1 base, and 0 bases lay outside the gene matches. Germline loops: CDR1 MGHRA, CDR2 YSYEKL. This CDR3 comprises 13 residues. CDR3 sequence reads: CASSQGTGDEQYV. The CDR3 nucleotides read TGCGCCAGCAGCCAAGGGACAGGGGACGAGCAGTACGTC.

This clonotype was found a few times. V is TRBV12-5 and J is TRBJ2-5; D remains unclear. The germline gives CDR1 LGHNT, CDR2 FRNRAP. The CDR3 consists of 14 residues. Trimming shortened V by 7 bases and J by 5 bases, and 17 bases separated the two germline ends. For the CDR3, the DNA is TGTGCTAGTGCTCGTGGTGGATTCGGGGAGACCCAGTACTTC. Its translation: CASARGGFGETQYF.